The sequence of this TCR beta chain was determined in a study of OX40 agonist ivuxolimab in advanced cancers. Patients with autoimmune history or systemic immunosuppression were excluded. V gave up 2 bases and J gave up 5 bases, with 10 bases separating them. The CDR3 spans 13 residues. The germline gives CDR1 SNHLY, CDR2 FYNNEI. A remark on this clone: Its specificity is not known.

TCRdb keeps only in-frame clones here, not all; method: immunoSEQ multiplex PCR. The sample lists under 75,000 clones, around nine tenths occurring once. Study findings and constraints: In the expanded peripheral T cells, antigen specificity was never determined.

Sequenced material: CD4+ or CD8+ T cells sorted from blood, taken in a trial of the OX40 agonist ivuxolimab. This chain joins TRBV2 and TRBJ2-7, with TRBD2 as a possible D gene (7 bases). This TCR was sampled from an adult with an advanced solid tumor such as melanoma, head and neck, liver or kidney cancer. CDR3 region: CASSERGAHEQYF. Written as DNA, the CDR3 is TGTGCCAGCAGTGAACGGGGGGCCCACGAGCAGTACTTC.